Following are 6 T cell receptor beta chains from one sample sequenced in a study of blood T cell repertoires in COVID-19. Some clones are missing from TCRdb's copy, which holds only in-frame ones; the method was immunoSEQ multiplex PCR. The data contain around 68,000 clones, approximately 83% of them singletons. The sequencing input was peripheral blood. Receptor source: a man in his forties with COVID-19, enrolled during active disease.

The chain is built from TRBV30 and TRBJ2-5; 9 bases line up with TRBD2. The CDR3 runs to 13 residues. V shed 3 bases and J 5 bases; nucleotides not matched to a gene: 4. CDR1 is GTSNPN, CDR2 SVGIG, per germline (reference sequence). The CDR3 DNA follows: TGTGCCTGGAGGCGGGGGGGCCGGGAGACCCAGTACTTC. Encoded protein: CAWRRGGRETQYF.

This chain connects TRBV5-4 to TRBJ2-1; D might be TRBD2 (5 bases). The V and J ends lost 3 bases and 7 bases respectively, with 17 bases between them. The germline V gene encodes CDR1 SGHNT and CDR2 YYREEE (reference sequence). The CDR3 covers 15 residues. Here the CDR3 DNA reads TGTGCCAGCAGCTCTCAGGACTCACGGGGAAATGAGCAGTTCTTC. It specifies CASSSQDSRGNEQFF.

The chain couples TRBV6-1 to TRBJ2-3; 8 nucleotides match TRBD2. The CDR3 runs 16 residues. V shed 4 bases and J 5 bases; nucleotides not matched to a gene: 11. The germline V gene has CDR1 MNHNS and CDR2 SASEGT. CDR3 nucleotides: TGTGCCAGCAGTGCCGCCGCAGCGGGGGCTAGAGATACGCAGTATTTT. This codes for CASSAAAAGARDTQYF.

The chain employs TRBV27 and TRBJ1-1; TRBD1 is a possible D gene (5 bases). V was shortened by 11 bases and J by 1 base, with 20 bases between the two germline ends. The CDR3 is 15 amino acids. Germline assignment: CDR1 MNHEY and CDR2 SMNVEV (reference sequence). CDR3 amino acids: CALGGGIVSNTEAFF. In DNA, the CDR3 is TGTGCCCTCGGGGGGGGGATCGTTTCGAACACTGAAGCTTTCTTT.

The genes are TRBV5-1 and TRBJ1-2, with TRBD1 identical over 7 bases. Per germline, CDR1 SGHRS and CDR2 YFSETQ. CDR3 length: 15 amino acids. The ends lost 3 bases at V and 6 bases at J; junction bases unmatched: 11. CDR3 in amino acids: CASSSEPGGSDGYTF. The CDR3 DNA sequence: TGCGCCAGCAGCTCGGAACCAGGGGGATCCGATGGCTACACCTTC.

This chain links TRBV11-2 with TRBJ2-7, with 7 bases identical to TRBD1. The V segment lost 5 bases and the J segment 4 bases; nucleotides outside the gene matches: 8. The germline V gene encodes CDR1 SGHAT and CDR2 FQNNGV. The CDR3 totals 14 residues. CDR3 sequence (DNA): TGTGCCAGCAGCCCCCTCCCGGGACAGTACGAGCAGTACTTC. Amino acids: CASSPLPGQYEQYF.